Listed below are T cell receptor beta chains from one sample, sequenced in a study of T cell repertoires in cytomegalovirus infection. No cognate antigen is known for these TCRs. TCRdb fed the reads into MiXCR, producing one record per CDR3 protein. The sample includes 150,000 to 200,000 distinct CDR3 sequences, 20% to 25% of them seen just once. The sequences come from CD8+ T cells from cultured PBMCs, collected from culture after CMV antigen stimulation. The receptor set was obtained from a human donor in good health (CMV status not recorded). Some clones in this sample may be carry-over from other donors' samples. Both conserved end residues are part of each CDR3. The D gene is left open where the match is weak. Only some rows state a clone size, as once, few, many or a class for expanded clones.

>TRBJ2-1|TRBV6-2/TRBV6-3|-|-
TGTGCCAGCAGTTCGAACAGATATTACAATGAGCAGTTCTTC
CASSSNRYYNEQFF
>TRBJ2-7|TRBV5-5|-|-
TGTGCCAGCAGCCCCGGAGACGGTACCTACGAGCAGTACTTC
CASSPGDGTYEQYF
>TRBJ2-3|TRBV7-2|TRBD1|-
TGTGCCAGCAGCTTGACAGGGATGAGCACAGATACGCAGTATTTT
CASSLTGMSTDTQYF
>TRBJ1-2|TRBV7-2|-|-
TGTGCCAGCAGCCTGAGGACAGTCAACTATGGCTACACCTTC
CASSLRTVNYGYTF
>TRBJ2-5|TRBV6-2/TRBV6-3|-|-
TGTGCCAGCAGTTACGGGGAGACCCAGTACTTC
CASSYGETQYF
>TRBJ2-1|TRBV7-2|-|-
TGTGCCAGCAGCTGGGGGGACTCATACAATGAGCAGTTCTTC
CASSWGDSYNEQFF
>TRBJ1-5|TRBV2|TRBD1|few
TGTGCCAGCAGTCCTGACAGGGGCCCCAATCAGCCCCAGCATTTT
CASSPDRGPNQPQHF
>TRBJ1-1|TRBV6-1|TRBD1|-
TGTGCCAGCAGTGAATGGGAGCGGGACAGGCCTGAAGCTTTCTTT
CASSEWERDRPEAFF
>TRBJ2-7|TRBV6-1|TRBD1|-
TGTGCCAGCGAACCGGGACAGGGTTACGAGCAGTACTTC
CASEPGQGYEQYF
>TRBJ2-3|TRBV29-1|-|-
TGCAGCGTTGATTGGGGAGACAGAAGCACAGATACGCAGTATTTT
CSVDWGDRSTDTQYF
>TRBJ1-1|TRBV7-9|-|-
TGTGCCAGCAGCTCTACGGACAGTTGGAACACTGAAGCTTTCTTT
CASSSTDSWNTEAFF
>TRBJ2-1|TRBV27|-|few
TGTGCCAGCAGTCAGAGGGTAGATGAGCAGTTCTTC
CASSQRVDEQFF
>TRBJ2-5|TRBV7-6|TRBD1|-
TGTGCCAGCAGCCCTCAGGGGGTAGAGACCCAGTACTTC
CASSPQGVETQYF